The 20 T cell receptor beta chains below come from one sample, sequenced in a study of blood T cell repertoires in COVID-19. Clones were sequenced by immunoSEQ multiplex PCR, and TCRdb holds only the in-frame ones, with some missing. In the table there are almost 300,000 clones, 70% to 90% of which are singletons. Sequenced sample: peripheral blood. The receptors originated from a man between 65 and 85 years old with acute or convalescent COVID-19.

The rearrangement links TRBV18 to TRBJ1-6; 11 bases are a match to TRBD1. CDR1 is KGHSH, CDR2 LQKENI, per germline. This CDR3 comprises 18 residues. The trim removed 2 bases at V and 5 bases at J, leaving 8 bases unmatched. CDR3 sequence: CASSPFMGQGVDNSPLHF. The CDR3 DNA follows: TGTGCCAGCTCACCATTCATGGGACAGGGGGTCGATAATTCACCCCTCCACTTT. Together with reference TRBV18 and TRBJ1-6, the CDR3 gives the full variable domain: NAGVMQNPRHLVRRRGQEARLRCSPMKGHSHVYWYRQLPEEGLKFMVYLQKENIIDESGMPKERFSAEFPKEGPSILRIQQVVRGDSAAYFCASSPFMGQGVDNSPLHFGNGTRLTVT.

The V call is TRBV5-5, the J call TRBJ2-5; TRBD2 agrees at 9 bases. V lost 4 bases to trimming and J lost 4 bases; unmatched junction nucleotides: 5. The CDR3 runs 14 residues. The germline V gene has CDR1 SGHKS and CDR2 YYEKEE (reference sequence). The chain's CDR3 is CASSPQTSGETQYF. The CDR3 nucleotides read TGTGCCAGCAGCCCCCAGACTAGCGGAGAGACCCAGTACTTC.

The chain employs TRBV4-3 and TRBJ1-6; 7 bases match TRBD1. The CDR3 contains 16 residues. Per the germline V gene, CDR1 is LGHNA and CDR2 is YSLEER. The V segment lost 0 bases and the J segment 3 bases; nucleotides outside the gene matches: 2. The CDR3 DNA reads TGCGCCAGCAGCCAAGAAGCAGGGGGCTATAATTCACCCCTCCACTTT. Protein product: CASSQEAGGYNSPLHF.

This clone was seen a few times. The rearrangement uses TRBV12-3 or TRBV12-4 and TRBJ1-6; D is ambiguous. CDR3 length equals 13 residues. Trimming removed 8 bases at V and 8 bases at J, with 13 bases between. The CDR3 region is CASAQSSYSPLHF. The CDR3, as DNA: TGTGCCAGCGCCCAAAGCTCCTATTCACCCCTCCACTTT.

The rearrangement joins TRBV19 to TRBJ1-2; 8 positions match TRBD1. The CDR3 covers 15 residues. After removal of 5 bases from V and 4 bases from J, the junction contained 9 bases not matched to a gene. The V gene's germline CDR1 is LNHDA and CDR2 SQIVND (reference sequence). CDR3 residues: CASSSPGTGTYGYTF. CDR3 coding DNA: TGTGCCAGTAGTTCCCCCGGGACAGGTACCTATGGCTACACCTTC.

The chain is built from TRBV21-1 and TRBJ2-3; TRBD1 is the table's D call, not checked against the DNA. TRBV21-1 is reported as a pseudogene. The CDR3 sequence is 20 residues long. CDR3 loop: CASSKAKTGSKRPSTDTQYF. CDR3 DNA: TGTGCCAGCAGCAAAGCGAAGACAGGGTCCAAACGCCCTAGCACAGATACGCAGTATTTT.

The chain recombines TRBV9 with TRBJ2-7; D is possibly TRBD1 (6 bases). The germline CDR1 and CDR2 sequences are SGDLS and YYNGEE. The CDR3 runs 16 residues. V lost 4 bases, J lost 2 bases, and 19 bases lay in between. CDR3 sequence (DNA): TGTGCCAGCAGCCCTTACTCAGGGGCCGGTACCTACGAGCAGTACTTC. It yields the protein CASSPYSGAGTYEQYF.

This clone has a single count. The gene calls are TRBV7-9 and TRBJ2-7; 7 nucleotides agree with TRBD1. V trimming: 3 bases; J trimming: 7 bases; junction bases outside the gene matches: 6. This CDR3 has 13 residues. Per the germline V gene, CDR1 is SEHNR and CDR2 is FQNEAQ (reference sequence). The CDR3 DNA follows: TGTGCCAGCAGCTTCCAGGGGGTGCGAGAGCAGTACTTC. It is translated as CASSFQGVREQYF.

This chain uses TRBV5-5 with TRBJ2-1; 11 bases match TRBD1. The CDR3 is 16 residues long. The V gene end was trimmed by 4 bases and the J gene end by 13 bases; junction bases not matched to a gene: 16. Germline values: CDR1 SGHKS, CDR2 YYEKEE (reference sequence). The CDR3 loop is CASSRDPGQGGPDQFF. The CDR3 DNA reads TGTGCCAGCAGCCGTGACCCGGGACAGGGGGGCCCCGACCAGTTCTTC.

This clone has a handful of counts. V and J are TRBV18 and TRBJ2-1; 12 positions match TRBD1. Trimming at V came to 6 bases and at J to 7 bases, leaving 13 bases not matched to a gene. This CDR3 is 17 amino acids long. Germline CDR1 reads KGHSH; CDR2 reads LQKENI. The CDR3 spells CASSPSPGQGAGNEQFF. The CDR3 DNA reads TGTGCCAGCTCCCCATCCCCGGGACAGGGGGCAGGGAATGAGCAGTTCTTC. The full variable domain, completed using reference TRBV18 and TRBJ2-1, is NAGVMQNPRHLVRRRGQEARLRCSPMKGHSHVYWYRQLPEEGLKFMVYLQKENIIDESGMPKERFSAEFPKEGPSILRIQQVVRGDSAAYFCASSPSPGQGAGNEQFFGPGTRLTVL.

The gene calls are TRBV5-4 and TRBJ2-7; 11 bases agree with TRBD2. The CDR3 spans 15 residues. The V gene's germline CDR1 is SGHNT and CDR2 YYREEE (reference sequence). V was pared by 2 bases and J by 4 bases, with 5 bases of the junction left unmatched. The CDR3 nucleotides read TGTGCCAGCAGCTTTAGCGGGGGGGCCACTTACGAGCAGTACTTC. It translates to CASSFSGGATYEQYF. The full variable domain, with the rest looked up from reference TRBV5-4 and TRBJ2-7, is ETGVTQSPTHLIKTRGQQVTLRCSSQSGHNTVSWYQQALGQGPQFIFQYYREEENGRGNFPPRFSGLQFPNYSSELNVNALELDDSALYLCASSFSGGATYEQYFGPGTRLTVT.

This sequence joins TRBV28 and TRBJ2-5; possibly TRBD1 for D (5 bases). CDR3 size: 15 residues. Germline V gene data show CDR1 as MDHEN and CDR2 as SYDVKM. Trimming cost V 4 bases and J 2 bases, with 14 bases left between them. CDR3 DNA sequence: TGTGCCAGCAGTTGGAGACGGGCAGGGCAAGAGACCCAGTACTTC. Translating it yields CASSWRRAGQETQYF.

The V and J genes are TRBV7-9 and TRBJ2-2, with D hard to call. The CDR3 spans 11 residues. Germline V gene sequence: CDR1 SEHNR, CDR2 FQNEAQ (reference sequence). Trimming left V 7 bases short and J 6 bases short, with 6 bases between. The CDR3 spells CASIPSGELFF. CDR3 DNA: TGTGCCAGCATCCCTTCCGGGGAGCTGTTTTTT.

The rearrangement joins TRBV6-6 to TRBJ2-3, with 11 positions matching TRBD2. V lost 7 bases, J lost 6 bases, and 12 bases stayed unmatched. CDR1 MNHNY and CDR2 SVGAGI come from the germline V gene (reference sequence). The CDR3 has 16 residues. The CDR3 is CASIYHLAGGHDTQYF. The CDR3 region has the DNA TGTGCCAGCATCTACCACCTAGCGGGAGGCCACGATACGCAGTATTTT.

This clone was seen once. The rearrangement uses TRBV6-1 and TRBJ2-7, with 7 bases identical to TRBD1. The CDR3 length is 15 residues. The V gene's germline CDR1 is MNHNS and CDR2 SASEGT. V was pared by 3 bases and J by 2 bases, with 7 bases of the junction left unmatched. Here the CDR3 DNA reads TGTGCCAGCAGTGAGGTTATACAGGGGACCTACGAGCAGTACTTC. It is translated as CASSEVIQGTYEQYF.

The chain has TRBV11-2 and TRBJ2-1; TRBD2 matches 9 bases. The germline V gene has CDR1 SGHAT and CDR2 FQNNGV. V trimming: 5 bases; J trimming: 3 bases; junction bases outside the gene matches: 17. The CDR3 is 19 amino acids. Here the CDR3 DNA reads TGTGCCAGCAGCCCCCGGCCAGCGGGAGGCCCGGGTTTCTACAATGAGCAGTTCTTC. It translates to CASSPRPAGGPGFYNEQFF. Full variable domain (outside the CDR3, taken from reference TRBV11-2 and TRBJ2-1): EAGVAQSPRYKIIEKRQSVAFWCNPISGHATLYWYQQILGQGPKLLIQFQNNGVVDDSQLPKDRFSAERLKGVDSTLKIQPAKLEDSAVYLCASSPRPAGGPGFYNEQFFGPGTRLTVL.

The gene calls are TRBV5-1 and TRBJ1-2, with 12 bases matching TRBD1. This CDR3 has 14 amino acids. Germline assignment: CDR1 SGHRS and CDR2 YFSETQ. V shed 4 bases, J shed 9 bases, and the junction held 7 bases outside the gene matches. CDR3 residues: CASSGGTGGSSYTF. In DNA form, the CDR3 reads TGCGCCAGCAGCGGCGGGACAGGGGGCTCTAGCTACACCTTC.

This clone was observed a few times. The rearrangement uses TRBV9 and TRBJ2-7, with D perhaps TRBD1 (6 bases). The CDR3 is made up of 14 amino acids. Germline lookup yields CDR1 SGDLS and CDR2 YYNGEE. Trimming left V 0 bases short and J 0 bases short, with 7 bases between. The CDR3 coding sequence is TGTGCCAGCAGCGTAGAGGGGGTCTCCTACGAGCAGTACTTC. Residues: CASSVEGVSYEQYF.

This clone was detected a few times. The J gene is TRBJ2-3, the V gene TRBV4-3, with D perhaps TRBD1 (5 bases). Trimming left V 3 bases short and J 5 bases short, with 15 bases between. The CDR3 sequence is 15 residues long. Germline loops: CDR1 LGHNA, CDR2 YSLEER. CDR3 protein: CASSQPNAGKDTQYF. CDR3 in DNA: TGCGCCAGCAGCCAGCCCAACGCAGGGAAAGATACGCAGTATTTT.

This clone has only one observation. J is TRBJ2-3 and V is TRBV6-6; 9 bases match TRBD2. Germline CDR1 reads MNHNY; CDR2 reads SVGAGI (reference sequence). The CDR3 extends over 15 amino acids. The V segment lost 7 bases and the J segment 6 bases; nucleotides outside the gene matches: 11. CDR3 loop: CASTSGGGGGDTQYF. CDR3 sequence (DNA): TGTGCCAGCACCTCAGGTGGCGGGGGGGGTGATACGCAGTATTTT.